One and the same sample provided the 10 T cell receptor beta chains below, sequenced in a study of T cells after yellow fever vaccination. TCRdb redid the calling of the 5' RACE reads with MiXCR, one entry per CDR3 protein. The sample yields about 220,000 distinct CDR3 sequences, under 3.5% seen once. The sequencing used CD4+ T cells sorted from PBMCs, collected 10 days after the yellow fever booster vaccination. These receptors originate from a man aged 18 to 29 who received the YFV17D yellow fever vaccine.

The chain links TRBV7-2 to TRBJ1-2, with TRBD1 matching 9 bases. Per germline, CDR1 SGHTA and CDR2 FQGNSA. V was pared by 5 bases and J by 3 bases, with 4 bases of the junction left unmatched. The CDR3 covers 14 residues. The CDR3 reads CASSARQGDYGYTF. CDR3 nucleotide sequence: TGTGCCAGCAGCGCGAGACAGGGGGACTATGGCTACACCTTC. The full variable domain, completed using reference TRBV7-2 and TRBJ1-2, is GAGVSQSPSNKVTEKGKDVELRCDPISGHTALYWYRQSLGQGLEFLIYFQGNSAPDKSGLPSDRFSAERTGGSVSTLTIQRTQQEDSAVYLCASSARQGDYGYTFGSGTRLTVV.

This clonotype appeared a few times. The V and J genes are TRBV18 and TRBJ1-1, with TRBD1 identical over 10 bases. Germline CDR1 KGHSH, CDR2 LQKENI. The CDR3 length is 15 residues. V shed 4 bases and J 5 bases; nucleotides not matched to a gene: 7. This CDR3 reads CASSLRTGGWTEAFF. In DNA form, the CDR3 reads TGTGCCAGCTCACTTCGGACAGGGGGTTGGACTGAAGCTTTCTTT.

There are many counts of this clonotype. The genes are TRBV5-1 and TRBJ2-3; 10 bases agree with TRBD2. Germline V gives CDR1 SGHRS, CDR2 YFSETQ. The length of the CDR3 is 14 residues. V was clipped by 6 bases and J by 3 bases; unmatched bases: 4. CDR3 nucleotide sequence: TGCGCCAGCAATCCGGGACTAGCGACAGATACGCAGTATTTT. This codes for CASNPGLATDTQYF.

This clonotype has a handful of counts. The chain links TRBV12-3 or TRBV12-4 to TRBJ1-5; no firm D call. This CDR3 has 16 amino acids. V gave up 6 bases and J gave up 4 bases, with 19 bases separating them. CDR3 region: CASSKHQRIGNQPQHF. The DNA for the CDR3 is TGTGCCAGCAGCAAACACCAGAGGATCGGAAATCAGCCCCAGCATTTT.

In its sample, this clonotype was seen a few times. The V gene is TRBV19, the J gene TRBJ1-4; no firm D call. V was cut by 0 bases and J by 3 bases, with 11 bases left in between. Germline lookup yields CDR1 LNHDA and CDR2 SQIVND (reference sequence). The CDR3 contains 16 residues. CDR3: CASSIDPGAANEKLFF. CDR3 in DNA: TGTGCCAGTAGTATAGACCCTGGAGCCGCTAATGAAAAACTGTTTTTT. Variable domain in full (rest from reference TRBV19 and TRBJ1-4): DGGITQSPKYLFRKEGQNVTLSCEQNLNHDAMYWYRQDPGQGLRLIYYSQIVNDFQKGDIAEGYSVSREKKESFPLTVTSAQKNPTAFYLCASSIDPGAANEKLFFGSGTQLSVL.

This clonotype was counted ten times or more. The chain uses TRBV6-6 and TRBJ1-2; TRBD1 might be the D (5 bases). The CDR3 covers 13 residues. In germline, CDR1 is MNHNY, CDR2 SVGAGI (reference sequence). The V end lost 2 bases, the J end lost 8 bases, and 12 bases lay between the germline ends. The CDR3, as DNA: TGTGCCAGCAGTTACGGGGCCAGCCCAGGCTACACCTTC. As protein: CASSYGASPGYTF.

This clonotype has a handful of counts. V gene TRBV12-3 or TRBV12-4 combines with J gene TRBJ1-2, with D unclear. This CDR3 is built from 12 residues. Trimming stripped 2 bases from V and 8 bases from J, with 9 bases between. The CDR3, as DNA: TGTGCCAGCAGTTTAAGTCGTTTCGGCTACACCTTC. Encoded protein: CASSLSRFGYTF.

The chain couples TRBV5-6 to TRBJ1-5; D is undetermined. Germline lookup yields CDR1 SGHDT and CDR2 YYEEEE. CDR3 size: 13 residues. V was trimmed by 2 bases and J by 9 bases, leaving 12 bases between them. The chain's CDR3 is CASSLRGSRPQHF. The CDR3 region has the DNA TGTGCCAGCAGCTTACGGGGATCGCGGCCCCAGCATTTT.

This clonotype was seen more than once but under ten times. The chain links TRBV7-2 to TRBJ2-5, with TRBD2 as a possible D gene (5 bases). Germline CDR1 reads SGHTA; CDR2 reads FQGNSA. The CDR3 runs to 15 residues. V was cut by 4 bases and J by 3 bases, with 15 bases left in between. The CDR3 DNA sequence: TGTGCCAGCAGCTCCCCGGACTTAACGAAAGAGACCCAGTACTTC. It is translated as CASSSPDLTKETQYF.

This clonotype occurred a few times. The chain combines TRBV20-1 with TRBJ2-5; no reliable D call. There are 14 residues in the CDR3. The V gene's germline CDR1 is DFQATT and CDR2 SNEGSKA (reference sequence). Trimming removed 0 bases at V and 5 bases at J, with 13 bases between. The DNA for the CDR3 is TGCAGTGCTAGAGAAGGGTCGGCTTGGGAGACCCAGTACTTC. Protein sequence: CSAREGSAWETQYF.